Shown below are 2 T cell receptor beta chains from a single sample sequenced in a study of shared clonotypes between healthy human individuals. Clones were read by immunoSEQ multiplex PCR, and TCRdb kept only the in-frame ones, dropping some. The table shows about 450,000 clones, with around 79% occurring only once. Sequencing was carried out using PBMCs. Receptor source: a woman aged 40 to 55 in good health. Some clones in this sample may be carry-over from other donors' samples.

This clone was observed a handful of times. The rearrangement joins TRBV29-1 to TRBJ2-7; 11 bases agree with TRBD1. Germline assignment: CDR1 SQVTM and CDR2 ANQGSEA. The CDR3 is 13 residues long. Germline trimming cut 7 bases from V and 3 bases from J; bases unmatched to any gene: 5. CDR3 residues: CSAGTGGIYEQYF. DNA of the CDR3: TGCAGCGCTGGGACAGGGGGTATCTACGAGCAGTACTTC.

The rearrangement joins TRBV4-1 to TRBJ2-2; no clear D. This CDR3 region has 19 residues. The germline V gene encodes CDR1 MGHRA and CDR2 YSYEKL. V lost 0 bases to trimming and J lost 0 bases, with 17 bases between them. In DNA, the CDR3 is TGCGCCAGCAGCCAAGAAGGTGCAGGCGAGGTCGCGAACACCGGGGAGCTGTTTTTT. Its protein product is CASSQEGAGEVANTGELFF.